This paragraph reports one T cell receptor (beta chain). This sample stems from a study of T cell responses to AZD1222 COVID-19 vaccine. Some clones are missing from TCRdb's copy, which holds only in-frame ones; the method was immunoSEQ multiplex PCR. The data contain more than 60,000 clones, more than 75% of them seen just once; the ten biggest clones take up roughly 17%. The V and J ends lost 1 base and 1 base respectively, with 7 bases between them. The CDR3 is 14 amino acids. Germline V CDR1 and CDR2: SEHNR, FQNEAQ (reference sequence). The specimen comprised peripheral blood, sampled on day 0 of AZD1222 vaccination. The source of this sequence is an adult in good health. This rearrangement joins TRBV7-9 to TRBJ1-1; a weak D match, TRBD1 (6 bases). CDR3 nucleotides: TGTGCCAGCAGCTTAGAACAGGGGAACACTGAAGCTTTCTTT. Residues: CASSLEQGNTEAFF.